This TCR beta chain was identified in a study of shared clonotypes between healthy human individuals. Study findings and constraints: Represented diversity, genetic and exposure-history alike, was limited by few donors. Deeper or shallower sequencing was expected to change how clonotypes are shared among donors. The sampled material consisted only of blood, and tissue repertoires are likely to differ.

What was sequenced on ten immunoSEQ deep assay plates was unsorted PBMC DNA. Libraries were prepared by immunoSEQ multiplex PCR; TCRdb keeps only in-frame clonotypes and omits some of them. The table records fewer than 600,000 clones, more than 65% of them present only once. This clone was seen once. What it binds is not known. The junction differs from germline at one of its ends, possibly a read error. This TCR derives from a woman in her 40s in good health. Some clones in this sample may be carry-over from other donors' samples. What was sequenced was PBMCs.

CDR3 sequence: CASSPLLAGVSSEQYF. In nucleotides, the CDR3 is TGTGCCAGCAGCCCGTTACTAGCGGGAGTCTCCTCCGAGCAGTACTTC. V usage is TRBV7-9 and J usage is TRBJ2-5; 11 bases map to TRBD2. The DNA end favors TRBJ2-7, so the J call may be wrong. Per the germline V gene, CDR1 is SEHNR and CDR2 is FQNEAQ (reference sequence). The CDR3 length is 16 residues.